Included here is one TCR beta chain sequence, with context. Antigen specificity is unknown. The sample holds other DNA sequences that translate to the same CDR3. Repertoires were generated with immunoSEQ multiplex PCR, while TCRdb's copy carries only in-frame clones and drops some. The sample has approximately 1.5 million clones, 98% seen once. This entry belongs to a study of shared clonotypes between healthy human individuals. Study conclusions and caveats: Shared across a few donors were around 5% of the naive CD4 clonotypes. Generation probabilities were higher for clonotypes shared across all four sorted-subset donors than for unshared ones.

The CDR3 runs 13 residues. Trimming took off 7 bases at V and 2 bases at J, with 13 bases between the two ends. Germline values: CDR1 SQVTM, CDR2 ANQGSEA. The sample consisted of naive CD4+ T cells sorted from blood. The subset is: CD45RA+ positively selected. The rearrangement links TRBV29-1 to TRBJ2-3, with D perhaps assigned TRBD1 or TRBD2 (5 bases each). This receptor was identified in a man between 25 and 39 years old in good health. The DNA of the CDR3 is TGCAGCGCGAGGGGAAGAGTCACAGATACGCAGTATTTT. Amino acid sequence: CSARGRVTDTQYF.